Detailed here is one T cell receptor (beta chain). This sample stems from a study of identical twins. TCRdb processed the 5' RACE reads anew with MiXCR; each CDR3 protein has one entry. The sample shows under 1 million distinct CDR3 sequences, over 9% of them seen only once. The CDR3 extends over 14 amino acids. CDR1 and CDR2 (germline): SGHRS, YFSETQ. Deletions cut 0 bases from V and 1 base from J, with 8 bases between. The same data also went into a second study, on yellow fever vaccine responses in identical twins.

The chain joins TRBV5-1 to TRBJ2-7; D is unresolved. The receptor was isolated from a woman aged 18-30 years in good health. The sample comprised PBMCs. CDR3 loop: CASSLVVDSYEQYV. The CDR3, as DNA: TGCGCCAGCAGCTTGGTGGTGGATTCCTACGAGCAGTACGTC.